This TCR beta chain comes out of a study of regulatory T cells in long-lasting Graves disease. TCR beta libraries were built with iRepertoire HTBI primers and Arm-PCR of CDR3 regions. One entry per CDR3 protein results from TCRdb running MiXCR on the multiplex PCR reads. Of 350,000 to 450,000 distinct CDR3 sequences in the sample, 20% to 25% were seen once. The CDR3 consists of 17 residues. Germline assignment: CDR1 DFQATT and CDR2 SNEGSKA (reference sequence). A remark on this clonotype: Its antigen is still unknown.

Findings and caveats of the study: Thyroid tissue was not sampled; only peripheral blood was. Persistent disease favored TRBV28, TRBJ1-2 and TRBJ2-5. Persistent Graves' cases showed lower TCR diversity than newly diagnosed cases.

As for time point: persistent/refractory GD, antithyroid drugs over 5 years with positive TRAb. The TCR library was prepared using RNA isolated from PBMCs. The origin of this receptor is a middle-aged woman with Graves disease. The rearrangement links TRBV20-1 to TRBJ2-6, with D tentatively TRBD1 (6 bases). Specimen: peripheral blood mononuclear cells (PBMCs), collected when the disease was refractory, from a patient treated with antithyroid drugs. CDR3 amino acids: CSRTAGAQNSGANVLTF. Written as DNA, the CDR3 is TGCAGCCGTACTGCAGGGGCACAAAACTCTGGGGCCAACGTCCTGACTTTC.